This is a list of T cell receptor beta chains from one sample in a study of blood T cell repertoires in COVID-19. Assay used: immunoSEQ multiplex PCR; TCRdb lists only in-frame clones, some missing. The table shows a few hundred thousand clones, with more than 75% occurring only once. Specimen: PBMCs or T cells enriched from blood (not recorded which). Source of these receptors: a woman younger than 30 who had recovered from COVID-19. The CDR3 runs from the conserved cysteine through the conserved F or W. The D gene is left open where the match is weak. Not every row has a clone size; where given, it reads once, few, many or a size class.

J gene	V gene	D gene	clone size	CDR3 protein	CDR3 DNA
TRBJ2-1	TRBV7-9	TRBD2	-	CASSSSGSAYNEQFF	TGTGCCAGCAGCTCTAGCGGGTCCGCCTACAATGAGCAGTTCTTC
TRBJ1-2	TRBV9	TRBD1	-	CASSPGTAPSMGKTF	TGTGCCAGCAGCCCCGGGACAGCGCCTTCTATGGGGAAAACCTTC
TRBJ1-1	TRBV29-1	TRBD1	-	CSVDLPGQGEDTEAFF	TGCAGCGTTGACCTCCCGGGACAGGGGGAGGACACTGAAGCTTTCTTT
TRBJ2-1	TRBV10-1	-	-	CASSESRGGEQFF	TGCGCCAGCAGTGAAAGTAGGGGTGGCGAGCAGTTCTTC
TRBJ2-3	TRBV27	-	-	CASSLLVRSDTQYF	TGTGCCAGCAGCTTACTAGTTCGCTCAGATACGCAGTATTTT
TRBJ2-2	TRBV5-1	TRBD2	-	CASSLAGAGVTGELFF	TGCGCCAGCAGCTTGGCCGGAGCGGGAGTCACCGGGGAGCTGTTTTTT
TRBJ2-3	TRBV15	TRBD2	-	CATSRTLAGGITDTQYF	TGTGCCACCAGCAGGACACTAGCGGGGGGCATCACAGATACGCAGTATTTT
TRBJ1-3	TRBV9	-	-	CASSAQGTGNTIYF	TGTGCCAGCAGCGCACAGGGTACGGGAAACACCATATATTTT
TRBJ2-7	TRBV10-2	TRBD1	-	CASTGQGAHEQYF	TGCGCCAGCACTGGACAGGGGGCCCACGAGCAGTACTTC
TRBJ1-3	TRBV5-1	-	-	CASSLDEGREGNTIYF	TGCGCCAGCAGCTTGGATGAGGGGCGGGAAGGAAACACCATATATTTT
TRBJ2-5	TRBV10-1	-	once	CASSESGETQYF	TGCGCCAGCAGTGAGTCCGGAGAGACCCAGTACTTC
TRBJ1-3	TRBV4-1	-	-	CASSQALGSGNTIYF	TGCGCCAGCAGCCAAGCTCTCGGCTCTGGAAACACCATATATTTT
TRBJ1-4	TRBV18	-	-	CASSPQGLDEKLFF	TGTGCCAGCTCACCACAGGGGCTGGATGAAAAACTGTTTTTT
TRBJ1-2	TRBV4-2	TRBD1	-	CASSQEWRGRIGGYTF	TGTGCCAGCAGCCAAGAATGGAGGGGGCGTATAGGTGGCTACACCTTC
TRBJ2-3	TRBV10-3	TRBD1	-	CAIRDRGSTDTQYF	TGTGCCATCAGGGACAGGGGCAGCACAGATACGCAGTATTTT
TRBJ1-1	TRBV20-1	TRBD1	-	CSASGTVLGTEAFF	TGCAGTGCTAGTGGGACAGTGTTGGGCACTGAAGCTTTCTTT
TRBJ1-2	TRBV11-2	-	-	CASRSRWAANYGYTF	TGTGCCAGCCGATCACGCTGGGCAGCTAACTATGGCTACACCTTC
TRBJ2-7	TRBV28	TRBD2	-	CASSPGTSVWYEQYF	TGTGCCAGCAGTCCAGGGACTAGCGTATGGTACGAGCAGTACTTC
TRBJ2-7	TRBV5-4	TRBD2	-	CASSNGLADYEQYF	TGTGCCAGCAGCAACGGACTAGCGGATTACGAGCAGTACTTC
TRBJ2-3	TRBV10-1	-	-	CASQFQGEDTQYF	TGCGCCAGCCAATTCCAGGGTGAAGATACGCAGTATTTT